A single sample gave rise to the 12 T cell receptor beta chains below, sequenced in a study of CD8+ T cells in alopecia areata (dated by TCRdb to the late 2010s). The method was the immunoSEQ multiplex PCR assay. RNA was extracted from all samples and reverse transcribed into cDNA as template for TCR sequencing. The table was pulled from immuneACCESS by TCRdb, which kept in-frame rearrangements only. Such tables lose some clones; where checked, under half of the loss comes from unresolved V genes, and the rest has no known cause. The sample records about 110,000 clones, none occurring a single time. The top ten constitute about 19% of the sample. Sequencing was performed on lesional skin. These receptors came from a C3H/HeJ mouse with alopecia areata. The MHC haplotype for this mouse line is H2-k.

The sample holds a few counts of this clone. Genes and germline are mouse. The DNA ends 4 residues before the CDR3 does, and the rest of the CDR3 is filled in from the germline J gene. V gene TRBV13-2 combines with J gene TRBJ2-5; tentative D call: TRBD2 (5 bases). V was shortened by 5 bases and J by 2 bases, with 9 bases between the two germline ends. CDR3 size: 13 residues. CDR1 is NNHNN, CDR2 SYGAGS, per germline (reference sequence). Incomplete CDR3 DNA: TGTGCCAGCGGCTTGGGGATCCAAGAC. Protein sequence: CASGLGIQD. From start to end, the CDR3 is CASGLGIQDTQYF.

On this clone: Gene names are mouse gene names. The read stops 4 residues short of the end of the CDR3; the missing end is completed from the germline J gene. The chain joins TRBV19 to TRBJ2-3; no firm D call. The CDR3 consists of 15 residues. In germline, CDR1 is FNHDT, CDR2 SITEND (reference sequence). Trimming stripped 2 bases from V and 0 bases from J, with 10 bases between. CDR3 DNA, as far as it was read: TGTGCCAGCAGTATCACAAAATCTAGTGCAGAA. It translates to CASSITKSSAE. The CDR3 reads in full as CASSITKSSAETLYF.

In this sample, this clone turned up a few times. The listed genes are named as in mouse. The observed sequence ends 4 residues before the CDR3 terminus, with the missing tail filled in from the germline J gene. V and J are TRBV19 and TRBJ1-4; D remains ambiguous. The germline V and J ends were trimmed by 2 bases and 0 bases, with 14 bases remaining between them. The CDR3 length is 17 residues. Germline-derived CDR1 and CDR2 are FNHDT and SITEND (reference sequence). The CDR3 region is CASSIPQDKISNERLFF. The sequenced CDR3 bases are TGTGCCAGCAGTATTCCGCAGGATAAAATTTCCAACGAA.

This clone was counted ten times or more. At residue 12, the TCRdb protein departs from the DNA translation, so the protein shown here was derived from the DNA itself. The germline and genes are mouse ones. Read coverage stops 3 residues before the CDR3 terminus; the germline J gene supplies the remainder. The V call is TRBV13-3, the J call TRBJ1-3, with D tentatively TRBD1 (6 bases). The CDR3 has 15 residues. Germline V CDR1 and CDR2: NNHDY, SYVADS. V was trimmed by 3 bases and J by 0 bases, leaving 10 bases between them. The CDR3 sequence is CASSVQQGSGNTLYF. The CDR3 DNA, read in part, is TGTGCCAGCAGTGTCCAACAGGGTTCTGGAAATACG.

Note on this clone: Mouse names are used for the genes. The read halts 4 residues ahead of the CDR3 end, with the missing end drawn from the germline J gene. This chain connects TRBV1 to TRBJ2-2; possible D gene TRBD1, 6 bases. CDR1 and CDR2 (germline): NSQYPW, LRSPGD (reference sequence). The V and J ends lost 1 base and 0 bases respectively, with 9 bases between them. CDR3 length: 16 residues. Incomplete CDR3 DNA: TGCACCTGCAGTGCAGTAGGGGGTTCAAACACCGGG. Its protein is CTCSAVGGSNTG. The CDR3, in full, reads CTCSAVGGSNTGQLYF.

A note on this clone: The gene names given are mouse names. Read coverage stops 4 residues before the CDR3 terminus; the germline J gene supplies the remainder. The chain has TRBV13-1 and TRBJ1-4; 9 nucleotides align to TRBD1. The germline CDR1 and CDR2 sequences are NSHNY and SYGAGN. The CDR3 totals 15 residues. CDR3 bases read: TGTGCCAGCAGTGATGAGGACAGGGGTGGCGAA. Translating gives CASSDEDRGGE. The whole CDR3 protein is CASSDEDRGGERLFF.

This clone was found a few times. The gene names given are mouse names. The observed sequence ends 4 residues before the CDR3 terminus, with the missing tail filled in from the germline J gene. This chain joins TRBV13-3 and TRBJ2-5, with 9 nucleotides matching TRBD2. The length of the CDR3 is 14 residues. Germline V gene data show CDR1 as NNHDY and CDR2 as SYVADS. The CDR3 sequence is CASSETGGKDTQYF. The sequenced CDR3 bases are TGTGCCAGCAGTGAGACTGGGGGAAAAGAC.

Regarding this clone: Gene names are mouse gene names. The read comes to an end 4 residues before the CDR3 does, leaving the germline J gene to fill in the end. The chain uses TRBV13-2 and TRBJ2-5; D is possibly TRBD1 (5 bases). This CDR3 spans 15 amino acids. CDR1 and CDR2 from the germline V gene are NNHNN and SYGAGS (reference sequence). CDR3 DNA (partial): TGTGCCAGCGGTGATAGGCGAGGAAGGGGAGAC. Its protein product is CASGDRRGRGD. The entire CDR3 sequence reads CASGDRRGRGDTQYF.

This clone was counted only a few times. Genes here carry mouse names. The CDR3 spells CASEIQGANTEVFF. The part of the CDR3 DNA that was read is TGTGCCAGCGAAATACAGGGTGCAAACACA. The chain is built from TRBV19 and TRBJ1-1, with D possibly being TRBD1 (6 bases). The DNA ends 4 residues before the CDR3 does, and the rest of the CDR3 is filled in from the germline J gene. Germline lookup yields CDR1 FNHDT and CDR2 SITEND (reference sequence). Trimming cost V 7 bases and J 0 bases, with 13 bases left between them. The CDR3 length is 14 residues.

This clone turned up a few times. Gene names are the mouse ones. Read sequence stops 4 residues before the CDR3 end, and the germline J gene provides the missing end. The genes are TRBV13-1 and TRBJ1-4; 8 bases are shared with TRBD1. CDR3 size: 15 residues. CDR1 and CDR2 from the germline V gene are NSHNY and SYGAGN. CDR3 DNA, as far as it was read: TGTGCCAGCAGTGATGGGTCAGGGGGCCCCGAA. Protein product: CASSDGSGGPE. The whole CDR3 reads CASSDGSGGPERLFF.

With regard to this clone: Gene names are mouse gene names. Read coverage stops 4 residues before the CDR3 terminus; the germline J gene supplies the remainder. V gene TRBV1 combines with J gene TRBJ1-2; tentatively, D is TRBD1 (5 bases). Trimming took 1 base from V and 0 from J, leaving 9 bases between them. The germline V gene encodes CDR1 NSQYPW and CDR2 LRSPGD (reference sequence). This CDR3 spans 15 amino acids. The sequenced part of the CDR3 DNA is TGCACCTGCAGTGCAGGGACAAACCCAAACTCC. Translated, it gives CTCSAGTNPNS. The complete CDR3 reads CTCSAGTNPNSDYTF.

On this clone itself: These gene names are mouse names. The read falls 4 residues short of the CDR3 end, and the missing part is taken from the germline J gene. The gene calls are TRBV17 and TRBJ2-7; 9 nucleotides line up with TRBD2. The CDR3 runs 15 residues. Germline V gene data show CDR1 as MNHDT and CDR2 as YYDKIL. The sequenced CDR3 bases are TGTGCTAGCAGTAGAGATCCCTGGGGGGGGTAT. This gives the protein CASSRDPWGGY. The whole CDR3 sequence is CASSRDPWGGYEQYF.